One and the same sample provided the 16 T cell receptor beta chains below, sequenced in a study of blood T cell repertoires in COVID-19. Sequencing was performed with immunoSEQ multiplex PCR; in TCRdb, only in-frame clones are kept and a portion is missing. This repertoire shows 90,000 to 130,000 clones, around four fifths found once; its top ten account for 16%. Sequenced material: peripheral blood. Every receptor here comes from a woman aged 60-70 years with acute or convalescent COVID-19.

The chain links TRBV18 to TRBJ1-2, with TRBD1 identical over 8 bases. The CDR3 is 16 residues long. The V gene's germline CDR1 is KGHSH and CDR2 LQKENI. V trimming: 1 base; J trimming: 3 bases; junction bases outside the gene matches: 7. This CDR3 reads CASSPRPTGADYGYTF. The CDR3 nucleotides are TGTGCCAGCTCACCACGTCCGACAGGGGCTGACTATGGCTACACCTTC.

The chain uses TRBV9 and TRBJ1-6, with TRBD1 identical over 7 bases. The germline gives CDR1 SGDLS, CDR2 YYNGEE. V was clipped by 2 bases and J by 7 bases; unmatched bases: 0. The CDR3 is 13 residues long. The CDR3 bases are TGTGCCAGCAGCGTGACAGGGAATTCACCCCTCCACTTT. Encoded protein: CASSVTGNSPLHF. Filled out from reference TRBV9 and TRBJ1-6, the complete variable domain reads DSGVTQTPKHLITATGQRVTLRCSPRSGDLSVYWYQQSLDQGLQFLIQYYNGEERAKGNILERFSAQQFPDLHSELNLSSLELGDSALYFCASSVTGNSPLHFGNGTRLTVT.

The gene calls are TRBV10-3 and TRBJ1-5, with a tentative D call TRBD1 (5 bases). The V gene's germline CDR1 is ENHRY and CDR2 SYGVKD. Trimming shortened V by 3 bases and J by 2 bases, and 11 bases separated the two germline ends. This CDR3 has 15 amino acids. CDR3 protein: CAISDWEGGNQPQHF. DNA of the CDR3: TGTGCCATCAGTGATTGGGAAGGGGGCAATCAGCCCCAGCATTTT.

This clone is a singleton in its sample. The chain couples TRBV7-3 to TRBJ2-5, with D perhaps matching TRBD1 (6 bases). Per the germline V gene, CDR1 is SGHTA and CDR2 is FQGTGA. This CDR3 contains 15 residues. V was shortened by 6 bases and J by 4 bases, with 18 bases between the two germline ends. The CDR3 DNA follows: TGTGCCAGCAGTTATACCGGGACACTGGGAGAGACCCAGTACTTC. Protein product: CASSYTGTLGETQYF.

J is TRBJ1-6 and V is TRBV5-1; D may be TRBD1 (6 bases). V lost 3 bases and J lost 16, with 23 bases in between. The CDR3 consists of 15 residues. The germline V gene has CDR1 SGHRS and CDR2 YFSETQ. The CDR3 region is CASSSGPGEGVFLHF. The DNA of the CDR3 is TGCGCCAGCAGCTCTGGGCCCGGAGAGGGGGTTTTTCTCCACTTT.

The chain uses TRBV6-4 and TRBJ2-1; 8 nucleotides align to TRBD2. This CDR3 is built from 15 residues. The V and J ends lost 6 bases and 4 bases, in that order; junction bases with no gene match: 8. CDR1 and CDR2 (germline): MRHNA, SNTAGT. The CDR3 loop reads CASSTGGDGYNEQFF. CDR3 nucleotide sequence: TGTGCCAGCAGCACCGGGGGGGATGGGTACAATGAGCAGTTCTTC.

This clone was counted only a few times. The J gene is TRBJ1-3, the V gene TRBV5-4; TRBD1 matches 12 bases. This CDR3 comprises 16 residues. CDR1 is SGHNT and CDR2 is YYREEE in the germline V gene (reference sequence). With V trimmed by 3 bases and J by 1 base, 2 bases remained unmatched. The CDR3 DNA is TGTGCCAGCAGCTCGGGACAGGGGGCTTCTGGAAACACCATATATTTT. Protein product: CASSSGQGASGNTIYF.

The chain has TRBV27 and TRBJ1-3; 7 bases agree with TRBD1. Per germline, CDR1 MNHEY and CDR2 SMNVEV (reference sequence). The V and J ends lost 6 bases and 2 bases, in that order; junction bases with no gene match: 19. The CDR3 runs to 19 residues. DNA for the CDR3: TGTGCCAGCAGCCCGCCAGGGGGTGGGAAAAGTTCTCCTGGAAACACCATATATTTT. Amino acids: CASSPPGGGKSSPGNTIYF.

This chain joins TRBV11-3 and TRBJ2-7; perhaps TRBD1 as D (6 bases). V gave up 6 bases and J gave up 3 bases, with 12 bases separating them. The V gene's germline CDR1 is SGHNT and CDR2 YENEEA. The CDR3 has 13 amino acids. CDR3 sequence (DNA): TGTGCCAGCAGTCGCCCGGACAGCTACGAGCAGTACTTC. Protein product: CASSRPDSYEQYF.

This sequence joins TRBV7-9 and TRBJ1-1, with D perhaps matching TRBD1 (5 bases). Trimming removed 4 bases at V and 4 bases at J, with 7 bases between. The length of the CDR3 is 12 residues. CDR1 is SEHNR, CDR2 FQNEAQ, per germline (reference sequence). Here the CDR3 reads CASSSGATEAFF. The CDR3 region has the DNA TGTGCCAGCAGCTCTGGGGCCACTGAAGCTTTCTTT.

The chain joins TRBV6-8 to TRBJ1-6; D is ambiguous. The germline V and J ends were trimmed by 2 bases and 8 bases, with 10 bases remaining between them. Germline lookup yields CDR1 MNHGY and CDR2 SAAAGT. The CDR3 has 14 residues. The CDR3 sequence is CASSYRGSHSPLHF. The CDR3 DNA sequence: TGTGCCAGCAGTTACAGAGGAAGTCATTCACCCCTCCACTTT.

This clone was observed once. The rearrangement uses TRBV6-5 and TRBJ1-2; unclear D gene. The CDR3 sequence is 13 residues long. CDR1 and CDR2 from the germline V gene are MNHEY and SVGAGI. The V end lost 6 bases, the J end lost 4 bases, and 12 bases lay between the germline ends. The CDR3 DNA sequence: TGTGCCAGCAGGTCCCTTCTAGCCTATGGCTACACCTTC. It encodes CASRSLLAYGYTF.

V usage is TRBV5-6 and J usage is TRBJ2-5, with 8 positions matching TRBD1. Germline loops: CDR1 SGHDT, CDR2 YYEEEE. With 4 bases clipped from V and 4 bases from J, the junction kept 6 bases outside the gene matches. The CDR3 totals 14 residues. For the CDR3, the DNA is TGTGCCAGCAGCGCGGGACAGGTTGGAGAGACCCAGTACTTC. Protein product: CASSAGQVGETQYF.

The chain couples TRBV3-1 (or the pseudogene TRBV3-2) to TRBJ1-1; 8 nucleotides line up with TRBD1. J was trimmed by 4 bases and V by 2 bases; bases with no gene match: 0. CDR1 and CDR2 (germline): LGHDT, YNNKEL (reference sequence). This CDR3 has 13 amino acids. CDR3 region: CASSQQGATEAFF. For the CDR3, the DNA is TGTGCCAGCAGCCAACAGGGGGCCACTGAAGCTTTCTTT.

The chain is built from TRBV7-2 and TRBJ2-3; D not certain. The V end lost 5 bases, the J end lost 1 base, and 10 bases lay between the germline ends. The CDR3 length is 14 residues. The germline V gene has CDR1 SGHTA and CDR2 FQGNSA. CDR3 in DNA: TGTGCCAGCAGCGGAGCCCCGGGCACAGATACGCAGTATTTT. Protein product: CASSGAPGTDTQYF.

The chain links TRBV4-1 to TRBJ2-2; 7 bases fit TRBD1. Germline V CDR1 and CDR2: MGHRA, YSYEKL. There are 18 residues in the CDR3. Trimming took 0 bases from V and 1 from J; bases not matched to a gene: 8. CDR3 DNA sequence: TGCGCCAGCAGCCAAGATCCTGGGACAGCGGTGAACACCGGGGAGCTGTTTTTT. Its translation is CASSQDPGTAVNTGELFF.